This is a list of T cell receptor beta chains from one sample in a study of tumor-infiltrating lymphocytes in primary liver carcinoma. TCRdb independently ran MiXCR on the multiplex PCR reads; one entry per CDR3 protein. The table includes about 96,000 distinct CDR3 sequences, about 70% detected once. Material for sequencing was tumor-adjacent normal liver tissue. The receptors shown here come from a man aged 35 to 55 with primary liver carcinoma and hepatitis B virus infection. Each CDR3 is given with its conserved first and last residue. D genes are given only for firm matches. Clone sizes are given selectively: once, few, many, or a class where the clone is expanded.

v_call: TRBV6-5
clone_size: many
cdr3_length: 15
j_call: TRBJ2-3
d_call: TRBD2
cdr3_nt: TGTGCCAGCATCCCCCCGGGGGGTTACACAGATACGCAGTATTTT
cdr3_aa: CASIPPGGYTDTQYF

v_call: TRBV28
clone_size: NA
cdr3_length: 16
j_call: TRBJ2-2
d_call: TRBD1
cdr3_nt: TGTGCCGGCAGTTCCGGGGCAGGGGGCCGTACCGGGGAGCTGTTCTTT
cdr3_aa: CAGSSGAGGRTGELFF

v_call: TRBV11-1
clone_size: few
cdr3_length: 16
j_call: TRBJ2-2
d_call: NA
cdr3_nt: TGTGCCAGCAGTTTACTTCCTGTGCGCGACACCGGGGAGCTGTTTTTT
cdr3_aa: CASSLLPVRDTGELFF

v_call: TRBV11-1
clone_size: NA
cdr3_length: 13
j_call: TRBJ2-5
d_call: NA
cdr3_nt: TGTACCAGCAGCATAACGAGGGATGAGACCCAGTACTTC
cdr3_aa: CTSSITRDETQYF

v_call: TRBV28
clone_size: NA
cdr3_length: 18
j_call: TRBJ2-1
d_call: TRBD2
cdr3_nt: TGTGCCAGCAGTTCGGGGACTAGCGGGGGCGCTTCCTACAATGAGCAGTTCTTC
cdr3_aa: CASSSGTSGGASYNEQFF

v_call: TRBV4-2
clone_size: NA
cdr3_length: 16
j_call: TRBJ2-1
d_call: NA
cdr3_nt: TGTGTCAGCATCCAAGCGCCTAATCCCTCCTACAATGAGCAGTTATTC
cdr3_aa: CVSIQAPNPSYNEQLF

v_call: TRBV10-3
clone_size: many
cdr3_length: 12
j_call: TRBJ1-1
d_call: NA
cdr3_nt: TGTGCCACGGCTGGGGGGCCCACTGAAGCTTTCTTT
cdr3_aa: CATAGGPTEAFF

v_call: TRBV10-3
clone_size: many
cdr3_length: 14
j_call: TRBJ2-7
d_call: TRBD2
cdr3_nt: TGTGCCATCAGTGGGCAGACTAGCGGAATTGAGCAGTACTTC
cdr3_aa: CAISGQTSGIEQYF

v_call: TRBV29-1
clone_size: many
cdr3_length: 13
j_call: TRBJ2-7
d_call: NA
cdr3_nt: TGCAGCGTTGGGTCCGACAGCTCCTACGAGCAGTACTTC
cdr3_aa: CSVGSDSSYEQYF

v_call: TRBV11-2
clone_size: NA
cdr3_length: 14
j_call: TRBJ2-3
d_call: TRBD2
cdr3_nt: TGTGCCAGCGGCCCCCGACTAGCATCTGATACGCAGTATTTT
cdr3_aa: CASGPRLASDTQYF

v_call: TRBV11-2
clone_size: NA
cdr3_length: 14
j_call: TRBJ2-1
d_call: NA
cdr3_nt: TGTGTCAGTAGCTTAGAAGGGGCCCACAATGAGCAGTTCTTC
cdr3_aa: CVSSLEGAHNEQFF

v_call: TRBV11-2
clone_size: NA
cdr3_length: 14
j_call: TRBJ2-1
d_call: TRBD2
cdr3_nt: TGTGCCAGCAGCTTCACTAGCGTCTACAATGAGCAGTTCTTC
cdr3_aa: CASSFTSVYNEQFF

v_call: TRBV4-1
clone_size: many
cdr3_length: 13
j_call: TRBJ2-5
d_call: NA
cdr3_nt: TGCGCCAGCAGCCAACGAGGGGCAGAGACCCAGTACTTC
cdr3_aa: CASSQRGAETQYF

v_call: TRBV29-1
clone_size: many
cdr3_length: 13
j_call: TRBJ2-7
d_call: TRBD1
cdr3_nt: TGCAGCGGCGCCTTGGGACAGGGCTACGAGCAGTACTTC
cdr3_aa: CSGALGQGYEQYF

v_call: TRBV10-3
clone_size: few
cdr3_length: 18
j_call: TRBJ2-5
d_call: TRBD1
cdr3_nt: TGTGTCATCAGTTCCACCGGGACAGGGTCCCTCGCAAAAGAGACCCAGTACTTC
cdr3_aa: CVISSTGTGSLAKETQYF

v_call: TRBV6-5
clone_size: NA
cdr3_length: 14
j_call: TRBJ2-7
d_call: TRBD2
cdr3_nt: TGTGCCAGCAGTTATGAGGGGAGGGTCGACGAGCAGTACTTC
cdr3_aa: CASSYEGRVDEQYF

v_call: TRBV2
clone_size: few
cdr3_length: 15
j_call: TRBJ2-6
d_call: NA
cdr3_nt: TGTGCCAGCAGTGACAGGTTCTCTGGGGCCAACGTCCTGACTTTC
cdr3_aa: CASSDRFSGANVLTF

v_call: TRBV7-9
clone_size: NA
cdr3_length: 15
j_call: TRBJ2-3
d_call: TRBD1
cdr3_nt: TGTGCCAGCAGCCCCGGGACAGGGATCACAGATACGCAGTATTTT
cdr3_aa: CASSPGTGITDTQYF

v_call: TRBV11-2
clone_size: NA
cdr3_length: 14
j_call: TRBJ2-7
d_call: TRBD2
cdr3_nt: TGTGCCAGCGGCAGTCTAGCGGGCATTGAGGAGCAGTACTTC
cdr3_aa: CASGSLAGIEEQYF

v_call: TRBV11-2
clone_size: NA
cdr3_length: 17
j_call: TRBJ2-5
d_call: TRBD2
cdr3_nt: TGTGCTAGCAGCCCCTGGGACAGGACTAGCGGCCAAGAGACCCAGTACTTC
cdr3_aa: CASSPWDRTSGQETQYF

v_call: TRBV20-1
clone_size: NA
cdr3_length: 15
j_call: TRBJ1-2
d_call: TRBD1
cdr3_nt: TGCAGTGCCCAAAGCCAGGGACAGGGGTTCTCTGGCTACACCTTC
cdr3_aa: CSAQSQGQGFSGYTF

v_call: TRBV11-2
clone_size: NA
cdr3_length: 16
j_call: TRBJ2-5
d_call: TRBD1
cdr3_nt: TGTGCCAGCAGCTTAGACCTGACAGGGGACGGAGAAACCCAGTACTTC
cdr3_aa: CASSLDLTGDGETQYF

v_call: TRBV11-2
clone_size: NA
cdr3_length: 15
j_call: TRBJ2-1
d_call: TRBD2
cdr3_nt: TGTGCTAGCAGCTTGCCTAGCGGGAGCTACAATAAGCAGTTCTTC
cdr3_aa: CASSLPSGSYNKQFF

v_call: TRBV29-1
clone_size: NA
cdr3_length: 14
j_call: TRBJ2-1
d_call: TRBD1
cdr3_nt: TGCAGTGGATTGCCGGTACAGGGGGTTGATGAGCAGTTCTTC
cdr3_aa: CSGLPVQGVDEQFF

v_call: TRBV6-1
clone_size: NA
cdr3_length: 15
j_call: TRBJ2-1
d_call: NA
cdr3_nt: TGTGCCAGCAGTCCTCCTCAGGGCTACTACAATGAGCAGTTCTTC
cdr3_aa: CASSPPQGYYNEQFF

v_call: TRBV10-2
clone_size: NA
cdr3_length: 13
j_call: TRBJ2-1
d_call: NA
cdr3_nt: TGCGCAAGCGGGACAAGGGGAGACAATCAGCAGTTCTTC
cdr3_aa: CASGTRGDNQQFF

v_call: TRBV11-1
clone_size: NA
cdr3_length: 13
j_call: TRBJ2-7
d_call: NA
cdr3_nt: TGTACCAGCAGCCGTCAGGGGTTTAACGACCAGTACTTC
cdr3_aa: CTSSRQGFNDQYF

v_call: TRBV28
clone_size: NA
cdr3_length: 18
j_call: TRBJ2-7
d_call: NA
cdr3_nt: TGTGCCAGCAGTTTCTCAGGAGGGATCGGGTCCTTTTCGGACGAGCAGTACTTC
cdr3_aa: CASSFSGGIGSFSDEQYF

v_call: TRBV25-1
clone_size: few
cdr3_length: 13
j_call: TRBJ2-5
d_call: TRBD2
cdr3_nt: TGTGCCAGCAGTGACGGGGGGGAAGAGACCCAGTACTTC
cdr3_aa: CASSDGGEETQYF

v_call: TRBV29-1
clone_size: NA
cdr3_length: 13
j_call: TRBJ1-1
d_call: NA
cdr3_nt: TGCAGCGTTGACGCATCCACGAACACCGAAGCTTTCTTT
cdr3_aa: CSVDASTNTEAFF

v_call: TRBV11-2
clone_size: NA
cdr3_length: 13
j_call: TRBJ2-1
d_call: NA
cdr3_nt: TGTGTAAGCAGCTTAGAGGTGGAAGCTGAGCAGTTCTTC
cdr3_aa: CVSSLEVEAEQFF

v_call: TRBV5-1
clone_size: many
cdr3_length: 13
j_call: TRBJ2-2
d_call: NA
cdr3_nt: TGCGCCAGCAGCTTGACGGAAGCCGGGGAGCTGTTTTTT
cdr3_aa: CASSLTEAGELFF

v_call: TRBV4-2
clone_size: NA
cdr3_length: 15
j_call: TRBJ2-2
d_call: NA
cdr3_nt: TGTGCCAGCAACCAAGAGGTCAGGGCCGTCGGGGAGCTGTTTTTT
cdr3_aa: CASNQEVRAVGELFF

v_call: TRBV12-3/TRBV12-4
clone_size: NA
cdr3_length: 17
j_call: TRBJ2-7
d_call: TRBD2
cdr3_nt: TGTGCAAGCAGTTTGGGACTAGCGGGATATGCTTCCTACGAGCAGTACTTC
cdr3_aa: CASSLGLAGYASYEQYF

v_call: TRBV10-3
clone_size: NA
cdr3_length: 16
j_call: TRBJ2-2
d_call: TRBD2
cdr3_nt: TGTGCCATCAGTGAGTCACCTAGCGGGAGCATCGGGGAGCTGCTTTTT
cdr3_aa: CAISESPSGSIGELLF

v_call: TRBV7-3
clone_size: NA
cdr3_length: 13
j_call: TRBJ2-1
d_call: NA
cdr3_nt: TGTGCCAGCAGCTTAGGGGGTCAGAATGAGCAGTTCTTC
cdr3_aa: CASSLGGQNEQFF

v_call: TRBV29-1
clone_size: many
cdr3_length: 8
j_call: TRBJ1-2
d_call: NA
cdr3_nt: TGCAGCGCAAATGGCTACACCTTC
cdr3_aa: CSANGYTF

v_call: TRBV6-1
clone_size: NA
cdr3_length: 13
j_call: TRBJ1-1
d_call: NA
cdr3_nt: TGTGTCAGCAGTGAATCGCTACAGCTTGAAGCTTTCTTT
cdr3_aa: CVSSESLQLEAFF

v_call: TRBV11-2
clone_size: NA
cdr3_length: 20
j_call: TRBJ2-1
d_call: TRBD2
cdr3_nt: TGTGCCGACAGCCCCATACGGGGGCGGGAGGGCCAAATTTCCTACAATGAGCAGTTCTTC
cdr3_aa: CADSPIRGREGQISYNEQFF

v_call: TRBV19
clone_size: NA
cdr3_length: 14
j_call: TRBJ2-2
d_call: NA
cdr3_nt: TGTGCCAGTAGTAACCTAATAAACACCGGGGAGCTGTTTTTT
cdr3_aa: CASSNLINTGELFF

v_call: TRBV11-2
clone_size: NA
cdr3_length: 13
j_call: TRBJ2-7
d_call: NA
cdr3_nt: TGTGCCAGCAGCTTAGAGCGGAGGATCGAGCAGTGCTTC
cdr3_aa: CASSLERRIEQCF

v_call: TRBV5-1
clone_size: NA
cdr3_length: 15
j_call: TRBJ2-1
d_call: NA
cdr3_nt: TGCGCCAGCAGCTTTGTGGCGGCGGGTTACAATGAGCAGTTTTTC
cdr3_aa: CASSFVAAGYNEQFF

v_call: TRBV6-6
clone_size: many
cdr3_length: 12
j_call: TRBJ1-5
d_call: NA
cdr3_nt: TGTGCCAGCAGCCAAAGCAATCAGCCCCAGCATTTT
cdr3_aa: CASSQSNQPQHF

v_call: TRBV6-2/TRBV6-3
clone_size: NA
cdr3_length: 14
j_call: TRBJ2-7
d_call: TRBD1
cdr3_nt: TGTGCCAGCAGTTCGGGACAGAGCTCCTACGTGCAATACTTC
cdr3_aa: CASSSGQSSYVQYF

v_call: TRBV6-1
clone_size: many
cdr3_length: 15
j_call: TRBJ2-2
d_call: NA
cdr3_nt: TGTGCCAGCAGTGCCCAGCCGAAGAACACCGGGGAGCTGTTTTTT
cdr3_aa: CASSAQPKNTGELFF

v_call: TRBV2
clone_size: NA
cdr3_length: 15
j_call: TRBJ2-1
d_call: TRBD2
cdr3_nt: TGTGCCAGCAGTGTGTGGGCGGGAGGCCCCGCTGAGCGGTTCTTC
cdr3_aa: CASSVWAGGPAERFF